This TCR beta chain appears in the sequencing data of a study of T cells after yellow fever vaccination (dated by TCRdb to 2018 to 2020). The study in broad terms: Libraries from fractions with low cell numbers were prepared with the SMART-Seq v4 Ultra Low Input RNA kit. To track T-cell clones before and after primary and booster YFV17D yellow fever vaccination, bulk TCR alpha and beta repertoires were sequenced longitudinally. Two healthy male donors, one aged 18 to 29 and one aged 30 to 40 years, were included in the cohort. Blood samples were taken at several timepoints before and after primary and secondary immunization, and bulk PBMC replicates and cell subsets were isolated.

Notes on this clonotype: What this receptor recognizes is not known. One base away there is no much larger clone; base qualities are not given.

TCR cDNA was synthesized by 5'RACE template switching, through which a universal primer site and unique molecular identifiers were introduced. Priming of cDNA synthesis was performed from both the TCR alpha and TCR beta constant segments. Library amplification used two PCR steps, and the second PCR step added sample barcodes and sequencing adapters. Sequencing of the libraries was done on either Illumina HiSeq 2500 (2x100 bp) or NovaSeq (2x150 bp). As for the authors' bioinformatics: MIGEC was used to demultiplex reads and collapse the reads into UMI consensus sequences, and MiXCR was used for V(D)J alignment. Vaccine-responding clonotypes were identified with edgeR using replicate PBMC samples, with FDR below 0.01 and a log2 fold change above 5 up to day 15 being required. Each bulk clonotype was labeled CD4 or CD8 based on which sequenced repertoire, CD4 or CD8, contained the clonotype at higher abundance. TCRdb handled the public reads itself, with Q25 trimming in fastp and clone calling in MiXCR, and kept productive beta chains. For every CDR3 protein sequence, its rows merge into one entry that carries the most common genes and DNA. TCRdb, rather than the study authors, made the V and J calls. The sample has 450,000 to 650,000 distinct CDR3 sequences on record, approximately 13% of them singletons. The ten largest clones add up to over 13% of the sample.

Per the germline V gene (reference sequence), DFQATT is the CDR1 and SNEGSKA is the CDR2. Taken from cysteine to phenylalanine, the CDR3 has 16 residues. Of all the DNA, just the CDR3 is kept, 48 bases in frame from base 1. Clipping removes 6 bases from V and 4 bases from J, with 15 as the unmatched junction base count. Study-wide findings and limitations: After the booster, most of the clones that had expanded following primary vaccination were detected again (roughly 97% of CD4 and around 90% of CD8), which suggests that memory was broadly maintained. FACS-sorted repertoires could contain abundant contaminating clonotypes from the bulk population, so computational filtering was required. The study included only a couple of donors, which limits how far the findings can be generalized. A small share of clonotypes occurred in both CD4 and CD8 compartments, likely arising from convergent recombination. Compared with the primary T-cell response, the secondary T-cell response was faster but weaker, reaching its peak on day 5 rather than on day 15.

In the paper's terms, the treatment or condition label means: live attenuated yellow fever vaccine strain. At each blood-draw timepoint, two biological replicates of bulk PBMCs were collected. PBMCs were isolated from peripheral blood using a standard Ficoll-Paque protocol. TriZol was used to extract RNA from bulk PBMCs, from CD4 and CD8 fractions, and from dextramer-positive and dextramer-negative fractions. The sample consisted of PBMCs, taken on the day of the yellow fever booster vaccination. The source is a young man who received the YFV17D yellow fever vaccine. Here the chain combines TRBV20-1 and TRBJ2-5; 9 bases in the junction line up with TRBD2. Here is the DNA: TGCAGTGCCGTCCGGGGCGGGAGGGCCGGTAGAGAGACCCAGTACTTC. Translation gives CSAVRGGRAGRETQYF.